This passage covers 20 T cell receptor beta chains from one sample sequenced in a study of CD8+CD57+ T cells in acquired aplastic anemia. TCR beta VDJ and CDR3 were profiled, and genomic DNA was the template. Via MiXCR, TCRdb re-called the reads, giving one row per CDR3 protein. The sample records 250,000 to 300,000 distinct CDR3 sequences, roughly 50% being singletons. The source material was sorted CD4+, CD8+, or CD8+CD57+ T cells (not recorded which) from PBMCs. These receptors all stem from a human donor with severe aplastic anemia or a healthy control (not recorded which).

This clonotype occurred many times. This chain uses TRBV20-1 with TRBJ2-2; D is uncertain. This CDR3 has 15 amino acids. Trimming left V 6 bases short and J 1 base short, with 15 bases between. The germline V gene encodes CDR1 DFQATT and CDR2 SNEGSKA (reference sequence). CDR3 region: CSAPWGGRNTGELFF. CDR3 in DNA: TGCAGTGCCCCCTGGGGTGGTAGGAACACCGGGGAGCTGTTTTTT.

Concerning this clonotype: Mismatch with germline at one junction end may stem from a read error. J is TRBJ2-1 and V is TRBV7-9; TRBD2 might be the D (7 bases). Per germline, CDR1 SEHNR and CDR2 FQNEAQ (reference sequence). The CDR3 is made up of 14 amino acids. CDR3 amino acids: CASSTVSGDNEQLF. As DNA, the CDR3 is TGTGCCAGCAGCACTGTCAGCGGGGACAATGAGCAGCTCTTC.

This CDR3 reads CASSLKRTGLGLEQYF. The DNA of the CDR3 is TGTGCCAGCAGTTTAAAGAGGACAGGGCTAGGACTCGAGCAGTACTTC. This chain connects TRBV12-3 or TRBV12-4 to TRBJ2-7; 8 bases fit TRBD1. V shed 2 bases, J shed 6 bases, and the junction held 12 bases outside the gene matches. There are 16 residues in the CDR3.

The chain combines TRBV20-1 with TRBJ2-7, with a tentative D call TRBD2 (5 bases). Germline V gives CDR1 DFQATT, CDR2 SNEGSKA (reference sequence). The CDR3 spans 14 residues. V lost 6 bases, J lost 0 bases, and 15 bases lay in between. CDR3 protein: CSASARVSSYEQYF. In DNA form, the CDR3 reads TGCAGTGCCAGCGCGCGGGTGAGCTCCTACGAGCAGTACTTC.

This clonotype was seen more than once but under ten times. The chain recombines TRBV5-1 with TRBJ1-2, with TRBD1 matching over 7 bases. Germline V CDR1 and CDR2: SGHRS, YFSETQ. The CDR3 extends over 12 amino acids. V shed 7 bases, J shed 6 bases, and the junction held 6 bases outside the gene matches. The DNA of the CDR3 is TGCGCCAGCGAAGGGGGCGAGGATGGCTACACCTTC. Its translation is CASEGGEDGYTF.

This clonotype turned up a few times. The V gene is TRBV7-9, the J gene TRBJ1-1; 8 nucleotides match TRBD1. J was trimmed by 3 bases and V by 10 bases; bases with no gene match: 1. CDR3 length: 11 residues. CDR1 and CDR2 from the germline V gene are SEHNR and FQNEAQ (reference sequence). CDR3 in DNA: TGTGCCACACAGGGGGACACTGAAGCTTTCTTT. This sequence encodes CATQGDTEAFF. Full variable domain (rest looked up from reference TRBV7-9 and TRBJ1-1): DTGVSQNPRHKITKRGQNVTFRCDPISEHNRLYWYRQTLGQGPEFLTYFQNEAQLEKSRLLSDRFSAERPKGSFSTLEIQRTEQGDSAMYLCATQGDTEAFFGQGTRLTVV.

The V and J genes are TRBV24-1 and TRBJ1-2, with 8 bases lining up with TRBD1. The CDR3 length is 12 residues. The V gene's germline CDR1 is KGHDR and CDR2 SFDVKD. J lost 6 bases, V lost 8 bases, and 4 bases had no gene match. The CDR3 is CATIGTGDGYTF. In DNA, the CDR3 is TGTGCCACCATAGGGACAGGTGATGGCTACACCTTC.

The rearrangement uses TRBV7-3 and TRBJ2-7; 8 positions match TRBD1. Per the germline V gene, CDR1 is SGHTA and CDR2 is FQGTGA. J lost 6 bases, V lost 5 bases, and 6 bases had no gene match. There are 13 residues in the CDR3. The CDR3 here is CASSPQGGSEQYF. The CDR3 DNA reads as TGTGCCAGCAGCCCACAGGGGGGCTCCGAGCAGTACTTC. Combining the CDR3 with reference TRBV7-3 and TRBJ2-7 gives the whole variable domain GAGVSQTPSNKVTEKGKYVELRCDPISGHTALYWYRQSLGQGPEFLIYFQGTGAADDSGLPNDRFFAVRPEGSVSTLKIQRTERGDSAVYLCASSPQGGSEQYFGPGTRLTVT.

The sample holds many counts of this clonotype. The chain joins TRBV4-2 to TRBJ1-2; D possibly corresponds to TRBD1 (5 bases). CDR1 is LGHNA and CDR2 is YNFKEQ in the germline V gene. CDR3 length: 16 residues. Trimming took 1 base from V and 2 from J, leaving 14 bases between them. The CDR3 DNA is TGTGCCAGCAGCCAAGGGTCTGCCAGGGCCAACTATGGCTACACCTTC. It yields the protein CASSQGSARANYGYTF.

The chain couples TRBV7-8 to TRBJ2-5; D is perhaps TRBD2 (5 bases). Trimming left V 8 bases short and J 4 bases short, with 17 bases between. CDR1 and CDR2 from the germline V gene are SGHVS and FQNEAQ. CDR3 length equals 14 residues. DNA of the CDR3: TGTGCCAGCGGTTCGGACGGAGGCGGAGAGACCCAGTACTTC. This encodes CASGSDGGGETQYF.

At least ten counts were recorded for this clonotype. J is TRBJ1-2 and V is TRBV19, with D unclear. V shed 7 bases and J shed 5 bases, with 14 bases lying between them. This CDR3 has 13 amino acids. Germline CDR1 and CDR2: LNHDA and SQIVND (reference sequence). The CDR3 reads CASTLDRIYGYTF. Here the CDR3 DNA reads TGTGCCAGTACCCTGGACCGGATTTATGGCTACACCTTC.

This clonotype was seen ten or more times. The chain links TRBV9 to TRBJ2-1, with TRBD2 matching 13 bases. The length of the CDR3 is 16 residues. Germline loops: CDR1 SGDLS, CDR2 YYNGEE. The V segment lost 2 bases and the J segment 3 bases; nucleotides outside the gene matches: 2. CDR3 sequence reads: CASSVGTSGDYNEQFF. CDR3 coding DNA: TGTGCCAGCAGCGTTGGGACTAGCGGGGACTACAATGAGCAGTTCTTC.

The V and J genes are TRBV7-3 and TRBJ2-2, with D perhaps TRBD1 or TRBD2 (5 bases each). Trimming took 5 bases from V and 6 from J, leaving 13 bases between them. Germline CDR1 is SGHTA and CDR2 is FQGTGA. This CDR3 has 14 residues. The CDR3: CASSSHGTPGELFF. CDR3 sequence (DNA): TGTGCCAGCAGCAGCCACGGGACGCCCGGGGAGCTGTTTTTT.

CDR3 nucleotide sequence: TGCAGCCATTGGGAGCTCATTAGTACAGATACGCAGTATTTT. Protein product: CSHWELISTDTQYF. The gene calls are TRBV29-1 and TRBJ2-3, with TRBD2 as a possible D gene (5 bases). This CDR3 is built from 14 residues. Germline V gene data show CDR1 as SQVTM and CDR2 as ANQGSEA. V lost 8 bases to trimming and J lost 3 bases, with 18 bases between them.

This clonotype has a count of ten or more. The rearrangement links TRBV4-3 to TRBJ1-5; no firm D call. The CDR3 has 14 residues. Germline lookup yields CDR1 LGHNA and CDR2 YSLEER. V lost 2 bases, J lost 15 bases, and 20 bases lay in between. In DNA form, the CDR3 reads TGCGCCAGCAGCCAAAGATGGGGTATGGGATACGGGCATTTT. This codes for CASSQRWGMGYGHF.

The chain is built from TRBV7-3 and TRBJ1-1; 7 bases are a match to TRBD1. CDR3 length: 16 residues. CDR1 is SGHTA and CDR2 is FQGTGA in the germline V gene. Unmatched junction bases numbered 14, after V lost 5 bases and J lost 5 bases. The CDR3 DNA reads as TGTGCCAGCAGCCTGAGGACAGGCGGGGGAGATACTGAAGCTTTCTTT. Protein: CASSLRTGGGDTEAFF.

The chain has TRBV11-2 and TRBJ1-1, with 9 positions matching TRBD1. Germline V gene data show CDR1 as SGHAT and CDR2 as FQNNGV. V lost 4 bases to trimming and J lost 1 base; unmatched junction nucleotides: 4. The CDR3 covers 15 residues. The CDR3: CASSWTGEANTEAFF. In DNA, the CDR3 is TGTGCCAGCAGCTGGACAGGGGAGGCGAACACTGAAGCTTTCTTT. Drawing the rest from reference TRBV11-2 and TRBJ1-1, the complete variable domain is EAGVAQSPRYKIIEKRQSVAFWCNPISGHATLYWYQQILGQGPKLLIQFQNNGVVDDSQLPKDRFSAERLKGVDSTLKIQPAKLEDSAVYLCASSWTGEANTEAFFGQGTRLTVV.

This clonotype was detected only a few times. The junction does not match germline at one end; this may be a read error. The chain uses TRBV7-2 and TRBJ2-7; weak D call: TRBD2 (6 bases). The CDR3 contains 13 residues. The V gene's germline CDR1 is SGHTA and CDR2 FQGNSA. The CDR3 here is CARLNRGGDEQYF. In DNA, the CDR3 is TGCGCCAGATTAAACCGTGGAGGGGATGAGCAGTACTTC.

The chain couples TRBV7-9 to TRBJ1-6; a possible D gene is TRBD1 (6 bases). The CDR3 contains 16 residues. Germline V lookup: CDR1 SEHNR, CDR2 FQNEAQ (reference sequence). V dropped 1 base and J dropped 13 bases, with 20 bases sitting between them. DNA of the CDR3: TGTGCCAGCAGCTTAGGGACATCCGAGGGGGAGTCGCCCCTCCACTTT. Translated, it gives CASSLGTSEGESPLHF.

This clonotype was counted at least ten times. V gene TRBV5-8 combines with J gene TRBJ2-5; the D gene is possibly TRBD2 (6 bases). Germline values: CDR1 SGHTS, CDR2 YDEGEE. This CDR3 is 16 amino acids long. V was pared by 0 bases and J by 7 bases, with 19 bases between. CDR3 amino acids: CASSLVSGTHLGTQYF. In nucleotides, the CDR3 is TGTGCCAGCAGCTTGGTGTCTGGGACTCACTTAGGGACCCAGTACTTC.